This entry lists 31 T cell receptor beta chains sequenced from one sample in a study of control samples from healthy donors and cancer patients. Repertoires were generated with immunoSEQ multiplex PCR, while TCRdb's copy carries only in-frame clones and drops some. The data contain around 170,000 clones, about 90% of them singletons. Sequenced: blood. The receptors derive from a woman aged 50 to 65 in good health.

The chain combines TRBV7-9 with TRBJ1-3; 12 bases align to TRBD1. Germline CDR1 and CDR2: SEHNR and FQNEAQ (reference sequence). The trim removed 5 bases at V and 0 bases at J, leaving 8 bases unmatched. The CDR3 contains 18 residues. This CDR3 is CASSQGQGAYFSGNTIYF. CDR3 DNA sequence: TGTGCCAGCAGCCAGGGACAGGGGGCATACTTCTCTGGAAACACCATATATTTT.

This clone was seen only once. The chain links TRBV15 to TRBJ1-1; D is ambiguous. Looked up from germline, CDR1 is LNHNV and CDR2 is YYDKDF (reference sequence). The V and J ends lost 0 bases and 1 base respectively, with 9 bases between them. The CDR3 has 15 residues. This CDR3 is CATSRDGRANTEAFF. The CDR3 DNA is TGTGCCACCAGCAGAGATGGGCGGGCGAACACTGAAGCTTTCTTT.

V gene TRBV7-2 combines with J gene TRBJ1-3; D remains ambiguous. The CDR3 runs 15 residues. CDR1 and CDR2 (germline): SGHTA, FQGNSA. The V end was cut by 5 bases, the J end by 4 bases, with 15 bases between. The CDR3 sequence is CASSILRASGNTIYF. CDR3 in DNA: TGTGCCAGCAGCATCTTGAGGGCCTCCGGAAACACCATATATTTT. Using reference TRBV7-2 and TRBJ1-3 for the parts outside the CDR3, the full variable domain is GAGVSQSPSNKVTEKGKDVELRCDPISGHTALYWYRQSLGQGLEFLIYFQGNSAPDKSGLPSDRFSAERTGGSVSTLTIQRTQQEDSAVYLCASSILRASGNTIYFGEGSWLTVV.

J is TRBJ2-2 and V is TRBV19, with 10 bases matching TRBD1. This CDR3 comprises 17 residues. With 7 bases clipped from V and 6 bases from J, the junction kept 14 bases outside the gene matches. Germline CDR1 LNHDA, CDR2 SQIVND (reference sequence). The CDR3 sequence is CASTLGRDRGLPGELFF. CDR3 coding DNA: TGTGCCAGTACCCTAGGCCGGGACAGGGGTCTTCCCGGGGAGCTGTTTTTT.

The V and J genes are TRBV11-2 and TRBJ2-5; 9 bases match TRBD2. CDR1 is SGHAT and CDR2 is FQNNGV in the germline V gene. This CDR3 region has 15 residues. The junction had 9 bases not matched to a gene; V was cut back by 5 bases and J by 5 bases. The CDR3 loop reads CASSGGLALGETQYF. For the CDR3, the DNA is TGTGCCAGCAGCGGGGGACTAGCTCTAGGCGAGACCCAGTACTTC. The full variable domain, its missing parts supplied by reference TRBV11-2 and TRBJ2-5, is EAGVAQSPRYKIIEKRQSVAFWCNPISGHATLYWYQQILGQGPKLLIQFQNNGVVDDSQLPKDRFSAERLKGVDSTLKIQPAKLEDSAVYLCASSGGLALGETQYFGPGTRLLVL.

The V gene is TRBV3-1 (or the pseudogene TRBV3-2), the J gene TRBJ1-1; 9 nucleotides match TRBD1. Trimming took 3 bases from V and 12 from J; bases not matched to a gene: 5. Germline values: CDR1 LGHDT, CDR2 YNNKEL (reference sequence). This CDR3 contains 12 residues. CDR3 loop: CASSQGQGRTFF. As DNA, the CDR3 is TGTGCCAGCAGCCAGGGACAGGGTCGAACTTTCTTT.

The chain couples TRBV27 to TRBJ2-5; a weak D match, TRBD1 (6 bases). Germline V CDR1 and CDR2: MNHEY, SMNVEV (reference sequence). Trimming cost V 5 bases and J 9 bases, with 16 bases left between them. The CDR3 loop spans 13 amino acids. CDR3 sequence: CASSPDSRGSQYF. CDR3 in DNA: TGTGCCAGCAGTCCGGACAGCAGAGGGTCCCAGTACTTC.

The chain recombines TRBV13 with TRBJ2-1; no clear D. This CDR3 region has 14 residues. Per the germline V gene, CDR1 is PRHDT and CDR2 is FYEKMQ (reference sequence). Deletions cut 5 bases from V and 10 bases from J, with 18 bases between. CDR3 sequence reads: CASSRRDGSPEQFF. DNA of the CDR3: TGTGCCAGCAGCCGGAGAGACGGATCCCCAGAGCAGTTCTTC.

This chain's CDR3 is CASSPKTGFRSPLHF. CDR3 nucleotide sequence: TGTGCCAGCAGCCCAAAGACCGGCTTTAGGTCACCCCTCCACTTT. The chain joins TRBV9 to TRBJ1-6; D unclear. This CDR3 is 15 amino acids long. From germline, CDR1 is SGDLS and CDR2 YYNGEE. Trimming took 4 bases from V and 10 from J, leaving 18 bases between them. Based on the CDR3 plus reference TRBV9 and TRBJ1-6, the full variable domain is DSGVTQTPKHLITATGQRVTLRCSPRSGDLSVYWYQQSLDQGLQFLIQYYNGEERAKGNILERFSAQQFPDLHSELNLSSLELGDSALYFCASSPKTGFRSPLHFGNGTRLTVT.

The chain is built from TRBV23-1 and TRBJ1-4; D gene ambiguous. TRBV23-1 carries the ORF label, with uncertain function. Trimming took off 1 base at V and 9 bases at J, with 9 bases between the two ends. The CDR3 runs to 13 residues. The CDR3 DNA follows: TGCGCCAGCAGTCAATTTGCCGGGAAAAAACTGTTTTTT. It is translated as CASSQFAGKKLFF.

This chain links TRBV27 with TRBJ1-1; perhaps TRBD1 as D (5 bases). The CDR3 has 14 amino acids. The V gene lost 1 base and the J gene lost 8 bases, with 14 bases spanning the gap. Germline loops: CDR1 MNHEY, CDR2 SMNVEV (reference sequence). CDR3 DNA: TGTGCCAGCAGTTTATGGGGTGGGACGAGCGAAGCTTTCTTT. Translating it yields CASSLWGGTSEAFF.

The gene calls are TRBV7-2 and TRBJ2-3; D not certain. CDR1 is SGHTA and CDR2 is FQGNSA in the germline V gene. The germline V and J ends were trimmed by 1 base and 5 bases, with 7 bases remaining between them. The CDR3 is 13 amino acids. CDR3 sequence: CASSLGSRDTQYF. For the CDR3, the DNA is TGTGCCAGCAGCTTAGGAAGTAGAGATACGCAGTATTTT.

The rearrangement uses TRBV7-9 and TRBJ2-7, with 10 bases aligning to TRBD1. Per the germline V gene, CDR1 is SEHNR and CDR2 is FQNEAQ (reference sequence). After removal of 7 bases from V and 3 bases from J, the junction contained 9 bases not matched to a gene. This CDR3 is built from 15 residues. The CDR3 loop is CASTRVGTGVYEQYF. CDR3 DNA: TGTGCCAGCACCCGAGTCGGGACAGGGGTCTACGAGCAGTACTTC. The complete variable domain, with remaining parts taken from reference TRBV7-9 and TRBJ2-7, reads DTGVSQNPRHKITKRGQNVTFRCDPISEHNRLYWYRQTLGQGPEFLTYFQNEAQLEKSRLLSDRFSAERPKGSFSTLEIQRTEQGDSAMYLCASTRVGTGVYEQYFGPGTRLTVT.

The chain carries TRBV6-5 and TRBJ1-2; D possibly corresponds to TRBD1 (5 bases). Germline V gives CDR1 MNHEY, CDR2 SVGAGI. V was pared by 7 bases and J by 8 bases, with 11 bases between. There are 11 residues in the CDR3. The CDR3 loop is CASTGPKGYTF. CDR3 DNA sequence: TGTGCCAGCACGGGACCTAAAGGCTACACCTTC.

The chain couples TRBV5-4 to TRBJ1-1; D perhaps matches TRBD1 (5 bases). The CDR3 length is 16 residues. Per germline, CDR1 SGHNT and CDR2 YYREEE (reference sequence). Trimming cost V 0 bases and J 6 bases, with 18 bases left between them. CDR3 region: CASSLESRVILAEAFF. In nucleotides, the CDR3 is TGTGCCAGCAGCTTGGAAAGCAGGGTAATTTTAGCTGAAGCTTTCTTT.

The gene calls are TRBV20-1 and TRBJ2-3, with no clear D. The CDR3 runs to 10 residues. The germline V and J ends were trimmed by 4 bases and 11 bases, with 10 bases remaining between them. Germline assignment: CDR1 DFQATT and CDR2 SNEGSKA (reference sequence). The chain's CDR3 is CSATARQQYF. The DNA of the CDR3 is TGCAGTGCTACGGCACGCCAGCAGTATTTT.

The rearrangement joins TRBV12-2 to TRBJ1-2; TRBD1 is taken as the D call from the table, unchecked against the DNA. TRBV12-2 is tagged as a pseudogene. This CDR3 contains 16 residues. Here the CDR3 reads CASRRTSPRGRVGYTF. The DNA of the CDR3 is TGTGCAAGTCGCCGAACCTCCCCCAGGGGGCGCGTGGGCTACACCTTC.

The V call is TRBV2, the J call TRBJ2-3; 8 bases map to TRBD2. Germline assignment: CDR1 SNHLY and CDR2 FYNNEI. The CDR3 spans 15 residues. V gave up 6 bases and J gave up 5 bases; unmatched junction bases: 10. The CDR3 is CASSIRRGGQDTQYF. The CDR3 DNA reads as TGTGCCAGCAGCATCCGACGGGGGGGCCAAGATACGCAGTATTTT.

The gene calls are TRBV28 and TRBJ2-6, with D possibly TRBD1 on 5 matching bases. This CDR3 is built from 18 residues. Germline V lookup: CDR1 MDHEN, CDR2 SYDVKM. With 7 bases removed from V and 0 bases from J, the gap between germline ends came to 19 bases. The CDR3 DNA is TGTGCCAGCACCGCCCCCCGACAGAGCCACTCTGGGGCCAACGTCCTGACTTTC. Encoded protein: CASTAPRQSHSGANVLTF.

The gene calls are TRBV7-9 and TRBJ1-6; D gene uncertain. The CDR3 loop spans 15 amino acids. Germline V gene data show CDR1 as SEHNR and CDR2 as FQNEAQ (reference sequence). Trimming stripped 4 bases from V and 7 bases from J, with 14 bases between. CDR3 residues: CASSSSGSTNSPLHF. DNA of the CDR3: TGTGCCAGCAGCTCGTCGGGGTCGACAAATTCACCCCTCCACTTT.

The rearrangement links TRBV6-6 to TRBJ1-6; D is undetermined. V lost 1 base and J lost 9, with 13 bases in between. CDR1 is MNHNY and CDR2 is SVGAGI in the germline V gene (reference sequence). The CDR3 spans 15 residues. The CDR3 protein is CASSYYGSRSSPLHF. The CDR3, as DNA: TGTGCCAGCAGTTACTACGGAAGCAGGAGTTCACCCCTCCACTTT.

The chain's CDR3 is CSASNRLAGTDTQYF. The CDR3 DNA reads as TGCAGTGCTAGTAATCGACTAGCGGGCACAGATACGCAGTATTTT. The chain carries TRBV20-1 and TRBJ2-3, with 9 bases aligning to TRBD2. Germline V lookup: CDR1 DFQATT, CDR2 SNEGSKA (reference sequence). V dropped 3 bases and J dropped 1; count of bases not matched to a gene: 5. The CDR3 totals 15 residues.

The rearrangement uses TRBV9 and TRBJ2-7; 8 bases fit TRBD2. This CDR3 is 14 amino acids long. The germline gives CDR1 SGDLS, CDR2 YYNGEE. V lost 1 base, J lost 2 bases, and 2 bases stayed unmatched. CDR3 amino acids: CASSVTSGTYEQYF. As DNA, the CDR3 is TGTGCCAGCAGCGTAACTAGCGGAACCTACGAGCAGTACTTC.

The DNA of the CDR3 is TGTGCCAGCAGCCCAATCGGGGGTAGCTCCTACAATGAGCAGTTCTTC. Translating gives CASSPIGGSSYNEQFF. The genes are TRBV25-1 and TRBJ2-1; maybe TRBD2 (6 bases). Germline CDR1 and CDR2: MGHDK and SYGVNS. The CDR3 spans 16 residues. V was trimmed by 6 bases and J by 0 bases, leaving 15 bases between them. Using reference TRBV25-1 and TRBJ2-1 for the parts outside the CDR3, the full variable domain is EADIYQTPRYLVIGTGKKITLECSQTMGHDKMYWYQQDPGMELHLIHYSYGVNSTEKGDLSSESTVSRIRTEHFPLTLESARPSHTSQYLCASSPIGGSSYNEQFFGPGTRLTVL.

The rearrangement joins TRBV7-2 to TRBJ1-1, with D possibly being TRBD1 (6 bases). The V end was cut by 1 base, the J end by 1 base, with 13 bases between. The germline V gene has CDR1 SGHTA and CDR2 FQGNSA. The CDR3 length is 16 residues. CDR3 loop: CASSLVPGAKNTEAFF. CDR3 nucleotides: TGTGCCAGCAGCTTAGTACCAGGGGCAAAGAACACTGAAGCTTTCTTT.

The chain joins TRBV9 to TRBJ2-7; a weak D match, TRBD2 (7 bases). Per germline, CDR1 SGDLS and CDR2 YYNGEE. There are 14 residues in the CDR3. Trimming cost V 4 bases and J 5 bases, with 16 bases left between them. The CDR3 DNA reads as TGTGCCAGCAGCTTCCTTTGGGGGGGCGACGAGCAGTACTTC. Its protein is CASSFLWGGDEQYF.

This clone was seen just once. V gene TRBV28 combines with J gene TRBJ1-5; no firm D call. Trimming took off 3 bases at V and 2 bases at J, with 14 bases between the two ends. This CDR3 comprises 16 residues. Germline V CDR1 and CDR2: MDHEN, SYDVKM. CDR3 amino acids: CASSFADGDGNQPQHF. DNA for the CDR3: TGTGCCAGCAGTTTCGCGGACGGGGATGGCAATCAGCCCCAGCATTTT.

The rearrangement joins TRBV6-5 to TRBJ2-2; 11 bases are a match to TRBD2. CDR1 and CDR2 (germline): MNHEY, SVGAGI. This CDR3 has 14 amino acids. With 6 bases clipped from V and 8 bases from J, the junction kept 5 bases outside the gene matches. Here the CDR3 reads CASRVSGREGELFF. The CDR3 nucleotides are TGTGCCAGCAGGGTTAGCGGGAGGGAGGGGGAGCTGTTTTTT.

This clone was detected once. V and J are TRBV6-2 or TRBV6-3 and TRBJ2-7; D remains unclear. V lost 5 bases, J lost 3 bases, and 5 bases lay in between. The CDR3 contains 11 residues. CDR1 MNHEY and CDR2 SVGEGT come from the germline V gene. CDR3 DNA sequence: TGTGCCAGCAGTCGACGCTACGAGCAGTACTTC. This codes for CASSRRYEQYF.

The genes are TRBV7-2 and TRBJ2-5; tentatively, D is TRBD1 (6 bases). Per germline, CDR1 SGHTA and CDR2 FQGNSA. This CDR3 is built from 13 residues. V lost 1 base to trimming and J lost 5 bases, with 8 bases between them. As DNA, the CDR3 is TGTGCCAGCAGCTTAGTCAGGGGTGAGACCCAGTACTTC. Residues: CASSLVRGETQYF.

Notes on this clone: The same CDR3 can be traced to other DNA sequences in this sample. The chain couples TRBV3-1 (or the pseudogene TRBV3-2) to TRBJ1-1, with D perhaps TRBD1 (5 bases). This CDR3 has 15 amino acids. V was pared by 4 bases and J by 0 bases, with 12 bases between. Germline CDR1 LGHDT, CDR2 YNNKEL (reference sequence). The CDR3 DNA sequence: TGTGCCAGCAGCCCGTATTCGACAGTGAACACTGAAGCTTTCTTT. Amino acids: CASSPYSTVNTEAFF.